This T cell receptor beta chain appears in the sequencing data of a study of long-term antiretroviral therapy in people with HIV. The CDR3 consists of 16 residues. Germline V gene lookup returns CDR1 MNHNS and CDR2 SASEGT. With 4 bases removed from V and 1 base from J, the gap between germline ends came to 16 bases. The sample holds one count of this clone. Its antigen is unidentified. With survey level as its setting, the immunoSEQ assay was v3.0. TCRdb's table, derived via immunoSEQ multiplex PCR, lists solely in-frame clones and lacks some. Of some 19,000 clones listed, around 80% are singletons. Study-level results: Diversity increased after ART yet remained lower than in transplant donor controls. Repertoires looked antigen-experienced, with only a slight naive shift after ART. Regardless of time point, clones expanded before ART dominated the repertoire. Someone took the blood between about 2004 and 2017, maybe while older ART regimens were in use.

This TCR was sampled from a woman in her thirties or forties with HIV. This specimen consisted of unsorted PBMCs, obtained 4.1 years after starting antiretroviral therapy. The V gene is TRBV6-1, the J gene TRBJ1-2, with D tentatively TRBD1 (6 bases). The CDR3 DNA reads TGTGCCAGCAGTGTCAGGACAGCCAAATTTAACTATGGCTACACCTTC. Protein: CASSVRTAKFNYGYTF.